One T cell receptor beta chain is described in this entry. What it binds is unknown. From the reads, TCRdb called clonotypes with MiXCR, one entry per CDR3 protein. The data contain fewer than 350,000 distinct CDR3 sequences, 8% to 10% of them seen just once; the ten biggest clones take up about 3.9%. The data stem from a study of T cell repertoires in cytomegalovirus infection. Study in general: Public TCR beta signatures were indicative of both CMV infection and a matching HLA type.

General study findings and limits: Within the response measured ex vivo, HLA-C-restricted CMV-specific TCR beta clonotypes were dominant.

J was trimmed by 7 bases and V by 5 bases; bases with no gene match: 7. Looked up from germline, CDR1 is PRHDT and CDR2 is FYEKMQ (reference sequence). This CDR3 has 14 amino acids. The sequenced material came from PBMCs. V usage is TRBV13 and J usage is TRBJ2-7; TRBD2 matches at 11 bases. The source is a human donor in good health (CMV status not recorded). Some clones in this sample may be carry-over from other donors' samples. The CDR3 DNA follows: TGTGCCAGCAGCGGTAGCGGGAGGGCCGGGGAGCAGTACTTC. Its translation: CASSGSGRAGEQYF.